The entry that follows covers one T cell receptor beta chain sequence. The CDR3 covers 15 residues. Looked up from germline, CDR1 is SGHVS and CDR2 is FNYEAQ. Between the trimmed V and J ends, which lost 2 bases and 6 bases, there was a span of 11 bases. The sample is drawn from a study of blood T cell repertoires in COVID-19. Study-wide context: PBMCs, B-cell-depleted T cells, or T cells provided the cDNA or gDNA that made up the material.

Original analysis: Reference gene primer amplification in the assay estimated nucleated cell counts. Assay used: immunoSEQ multiplex PCR; TCRdb lists only in-frame clones, some missing. That table is the source of V, J and clone size, and D and trimming were worked out from the DNA. Of roughly 100,000 clones in the sample, about 80% are singletons; the top ten hold roughly 3.3%. This chain joins TRBV7-6 and TRBJ1-6, with no clear D. Sequencing was done on a sample of peripheral blood. The receptor's source is a woman aged 80 or over with active or convalescent COVID-19. The CDR3 DNA reads as TGTGCCAGCAGCTTAAATTCGGTATCTAATTCACCCCTCCACTTT. Amino acid sequence: CASSLNSVSNSPLHF.